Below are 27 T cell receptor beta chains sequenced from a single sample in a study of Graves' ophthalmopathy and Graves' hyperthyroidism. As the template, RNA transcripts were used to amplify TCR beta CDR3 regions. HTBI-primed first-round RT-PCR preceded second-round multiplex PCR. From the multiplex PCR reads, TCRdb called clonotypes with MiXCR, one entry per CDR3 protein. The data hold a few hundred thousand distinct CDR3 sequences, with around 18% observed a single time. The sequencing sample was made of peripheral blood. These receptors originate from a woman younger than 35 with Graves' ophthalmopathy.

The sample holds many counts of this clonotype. The CDR3 here is CATSSRGKSYEQYF. CDR3 nucleotide sequence: TGTGCCACCAGCTCAAGGGGGAAATCGTACGAGCAGTACTTC. The chain carries TRBV15 and TRBJ2-7, with D tentatively TRBD1 (6 bases). The V end was cut by 5 bases, the J end by 4 bases, with 15 bases between. The CDR3 is made up of 14 amino acids. CDR1 and CDR2 from the germline V gene are LNHNV and YYDKDF (reference sequence).

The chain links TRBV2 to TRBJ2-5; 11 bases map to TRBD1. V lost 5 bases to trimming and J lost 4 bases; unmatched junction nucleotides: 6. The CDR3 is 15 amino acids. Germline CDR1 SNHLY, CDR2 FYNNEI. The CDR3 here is CASSPMGQGGETQYF. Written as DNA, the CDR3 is TGTGCCAGCAGTCCCATGGGACAGGGGGGAGAGACCCAGTACTTC.

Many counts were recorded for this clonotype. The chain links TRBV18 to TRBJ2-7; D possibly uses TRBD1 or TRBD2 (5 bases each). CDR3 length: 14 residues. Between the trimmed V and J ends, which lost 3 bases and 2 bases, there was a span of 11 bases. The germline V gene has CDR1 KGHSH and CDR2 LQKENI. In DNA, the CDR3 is TGTGCCAGCTCACCCCGGGACGGGCCCTACGAGCAGTACTTC. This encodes CASSPRDGPYEQYF.

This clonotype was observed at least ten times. In DNA, the CDR3 is TGCGCCAGCAGCCAAGTTGAGGGTACCGGGTATAATTCACCCCTCCACTTT. Its translation is CASSQVEGTGYNSPLHF. The gene calls are TRBV4-3 and TRBJ1-6; unclear D gene. The CDR3 loop spans 17 amino acids. Trimming took off 1 base at V and 4 bases at J, with 14 bases between the two ends. Germline assignment: CDR1 LGHNA and CDR2 YSLEER.

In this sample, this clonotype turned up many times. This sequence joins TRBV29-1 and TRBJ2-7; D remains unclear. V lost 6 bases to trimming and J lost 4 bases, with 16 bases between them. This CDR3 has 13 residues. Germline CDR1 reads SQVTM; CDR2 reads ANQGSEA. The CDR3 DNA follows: TGCAGCGTATCAACCCCGGGCGAATACGAGCAGTACTTC. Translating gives CSVSTPGEYEQYF.

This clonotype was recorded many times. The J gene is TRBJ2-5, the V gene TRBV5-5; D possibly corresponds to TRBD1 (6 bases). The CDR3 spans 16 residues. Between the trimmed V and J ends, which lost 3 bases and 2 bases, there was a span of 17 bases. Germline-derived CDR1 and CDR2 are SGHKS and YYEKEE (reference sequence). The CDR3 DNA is TGTGCCAGCAGCTCTTGGCTCCAGGACAGACAAGAGACCCAGTACTTC. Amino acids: CASSSWLQDRQETQYF.

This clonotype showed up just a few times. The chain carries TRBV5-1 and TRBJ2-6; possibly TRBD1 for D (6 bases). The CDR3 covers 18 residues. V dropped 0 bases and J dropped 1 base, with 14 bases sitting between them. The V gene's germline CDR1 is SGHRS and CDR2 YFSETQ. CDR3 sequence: CASSLATGTFSGANVLTF. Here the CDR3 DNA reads TGCGCCAGCAGCTTGGCCACAGGGACCTTTTCTGGGGCCAACGTCCTGACTTTC.

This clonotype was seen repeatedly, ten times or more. CDR3 DNA sequence: TGCAGCGTTGAAGAGTCAGGAAGGAACACTGAAGCTTTCTTT. Translation: CSVEESGRNTEAFF. J is TRBJ1-1 and V is TRBV29-1; no definite D call. The germline V gene has CDR1 SQVTM and CDR2 ANQGSEA. V dropped 0 bases and J dropped 1 base, with 9 bases sitting between them. The CDR3 contains 14 residues. The whole variable domain, filled in from reference TRBV29-1 and TRBJ1-1, reads SAVISQKPSRDICQRGTSLTIQCQVDSQVTMMFWYRQQPGQSLTLIATANQGSEATYESGFVIDKFPISRPNLTFSTLTVSNMSPEDSSIYLCSVEESGRNTEAFFGQGTRLTVV.

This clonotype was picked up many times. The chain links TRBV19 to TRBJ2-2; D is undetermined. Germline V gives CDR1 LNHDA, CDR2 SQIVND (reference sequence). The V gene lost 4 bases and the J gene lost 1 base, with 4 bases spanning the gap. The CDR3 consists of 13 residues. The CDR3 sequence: CASSNWNTGELFF. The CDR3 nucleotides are TGTGCCAGTAGTAATTGGAACACCGGGGAGCTGTTTTTT.

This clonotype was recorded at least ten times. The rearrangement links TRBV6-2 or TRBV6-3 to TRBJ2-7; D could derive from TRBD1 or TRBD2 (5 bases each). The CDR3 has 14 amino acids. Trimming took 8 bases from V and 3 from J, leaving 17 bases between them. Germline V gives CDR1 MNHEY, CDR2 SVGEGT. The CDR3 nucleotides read TGTGCCAGCCACCTGGGGGTTGGGGTCTACGAGCAGTACTTC. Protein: CASHLGVGVYEQYF.

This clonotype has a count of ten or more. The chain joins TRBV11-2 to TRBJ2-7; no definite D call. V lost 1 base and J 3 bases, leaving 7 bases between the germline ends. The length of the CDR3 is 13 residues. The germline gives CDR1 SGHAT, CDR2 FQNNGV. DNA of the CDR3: TGTGCCAGCAGCTTAGGGGCTGGCTACGAGCAGTACTTC. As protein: CASSLGAGYEQYF.

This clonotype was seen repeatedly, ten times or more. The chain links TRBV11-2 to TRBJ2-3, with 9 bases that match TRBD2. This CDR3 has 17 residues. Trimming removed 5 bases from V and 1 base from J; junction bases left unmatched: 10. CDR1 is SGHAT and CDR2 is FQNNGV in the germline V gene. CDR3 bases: TGTGCCAGCAGCCAAGGGACTAGCCTGAGGGGCACAGATACGCAGTATTTT. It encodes CASSQGTSLRGTDTQYF.

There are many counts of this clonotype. CDR3 amino acids: CASSLSGLSSPLHF. Here the CDR3 DNA reads TGTGCCAGCAGTTTATCAGGCCTTTCCTCACCCCTCCACTTT. V and J are TRBV12-3 or TRBV12-4 and TRBJ1-6; D not certain. This CDR3 has 14 residues. The germline V and J ends were trimmed by 2 bases and 10 bases, with 12 bases remaining between them.

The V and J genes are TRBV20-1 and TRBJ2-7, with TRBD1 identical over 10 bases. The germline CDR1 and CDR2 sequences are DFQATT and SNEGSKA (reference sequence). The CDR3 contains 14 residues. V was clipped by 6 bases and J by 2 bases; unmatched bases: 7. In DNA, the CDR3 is TGCAGTGCGCCCGGGACAGGGGAAACCTACGAGCAGTACTTC. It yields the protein CSAPGTGETYEQYF.

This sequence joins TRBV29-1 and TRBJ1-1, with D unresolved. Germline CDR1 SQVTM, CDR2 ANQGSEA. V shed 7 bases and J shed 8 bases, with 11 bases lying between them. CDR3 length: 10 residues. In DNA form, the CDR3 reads TGCAGCGCCCGGTCCGGAGAAGCTTTCTTT. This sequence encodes CSARSGEAFF.

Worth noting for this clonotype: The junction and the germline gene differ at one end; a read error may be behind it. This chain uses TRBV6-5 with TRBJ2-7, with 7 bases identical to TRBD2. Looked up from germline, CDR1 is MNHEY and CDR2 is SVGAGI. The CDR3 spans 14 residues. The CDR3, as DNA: TGTACCAGCAGTTACGGCGGGAGTTCCTACGAGCAGTACTTC. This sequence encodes CTSSYGGSSYEQYF.

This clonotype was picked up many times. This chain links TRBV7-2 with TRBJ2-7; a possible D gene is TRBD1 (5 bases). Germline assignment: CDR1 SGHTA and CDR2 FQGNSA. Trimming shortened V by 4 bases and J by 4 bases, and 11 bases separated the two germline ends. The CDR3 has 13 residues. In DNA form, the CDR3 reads TGTGCCAGCAGCTCTACCGACAGTTACGAGCAGTACTTC. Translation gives CASSSTDSYEQYF.

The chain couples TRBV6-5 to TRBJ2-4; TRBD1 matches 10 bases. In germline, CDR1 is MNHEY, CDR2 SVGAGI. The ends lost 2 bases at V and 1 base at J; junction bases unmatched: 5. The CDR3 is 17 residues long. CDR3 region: CASSYRRTGGAKNIQYF. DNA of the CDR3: TGTGCCAGCAGTTACCGGAGGACAGGGGGGGCCAAAAACATTCAGTACTTC.

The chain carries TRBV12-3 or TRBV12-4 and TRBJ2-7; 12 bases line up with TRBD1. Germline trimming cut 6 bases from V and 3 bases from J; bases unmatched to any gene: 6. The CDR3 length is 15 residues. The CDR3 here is CASSDRDRGHYEQYF. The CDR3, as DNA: TGTGCCAGCAGCGACCGGGACAGGGGGCACTACGAGCAGTACTTC.

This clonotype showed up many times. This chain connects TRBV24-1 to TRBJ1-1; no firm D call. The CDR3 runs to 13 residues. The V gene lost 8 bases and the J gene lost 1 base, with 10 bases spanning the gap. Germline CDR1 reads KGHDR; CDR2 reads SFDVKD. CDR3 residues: CATKARSNTEAFF. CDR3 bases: TGTGCCACCAAGGCCAGGTCGAACACTGAAGCTTTCTTT.

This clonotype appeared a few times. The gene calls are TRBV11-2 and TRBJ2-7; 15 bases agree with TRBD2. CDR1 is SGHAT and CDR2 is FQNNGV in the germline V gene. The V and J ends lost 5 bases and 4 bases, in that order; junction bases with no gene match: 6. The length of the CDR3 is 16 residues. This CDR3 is CASSGGTSGGQYEQYF. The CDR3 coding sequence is TGTGCCAGCAGCGGCGGGACTAGCGGGGGGCAATACGAGCAGTACTTC.

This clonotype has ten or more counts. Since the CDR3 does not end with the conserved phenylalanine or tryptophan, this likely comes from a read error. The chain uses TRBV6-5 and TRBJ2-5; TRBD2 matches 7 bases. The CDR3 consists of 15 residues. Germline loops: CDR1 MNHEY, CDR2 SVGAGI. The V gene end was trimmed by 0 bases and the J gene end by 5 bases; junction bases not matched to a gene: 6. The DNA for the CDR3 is TGTGCCAGCAGTTACTCTGAGACTAGCTTGGAGACCCAGTACCTC. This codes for CASSYSETSLETQYL.

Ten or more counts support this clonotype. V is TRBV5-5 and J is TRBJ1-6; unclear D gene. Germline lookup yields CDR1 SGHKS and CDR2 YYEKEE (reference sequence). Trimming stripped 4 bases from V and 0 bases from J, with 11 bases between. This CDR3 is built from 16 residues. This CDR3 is CASSRTESSYNSPLHF. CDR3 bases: TGTGCCAGCAGCCGGACGGAGAGCTCCTATAATTCACCCCTCCACTTT. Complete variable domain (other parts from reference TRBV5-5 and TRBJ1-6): DAGVTQSPTHLIKTRGQQVTLRCSPISGHKSVSWYQQVLGQGPQFIFQYYEKEERGRGNFPDRFSARQFPNYSSELNVNALLLGDSALYLCASSRTESSYNSPLHFGNGTRLTVT.

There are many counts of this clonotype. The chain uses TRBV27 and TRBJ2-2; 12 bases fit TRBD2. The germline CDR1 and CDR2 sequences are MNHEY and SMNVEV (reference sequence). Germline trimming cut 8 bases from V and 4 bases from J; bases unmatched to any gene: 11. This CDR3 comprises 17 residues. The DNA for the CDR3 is TGTGCCAGCGTGGGGGGGCTAGCGGGAGGGCCCACCGGGGAGCTGTTTTTT. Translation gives CASVGGLAGGPTGELFF.

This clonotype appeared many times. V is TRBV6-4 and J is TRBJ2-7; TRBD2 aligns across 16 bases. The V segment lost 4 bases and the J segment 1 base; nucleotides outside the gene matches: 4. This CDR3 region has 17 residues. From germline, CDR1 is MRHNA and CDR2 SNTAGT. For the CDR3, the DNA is TGTGCCAGCAGTGTTGGGACTAGCGGGAGGGAATCCTACGAGCAGTACTTC. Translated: CASSVGTSGRESYEQYF.

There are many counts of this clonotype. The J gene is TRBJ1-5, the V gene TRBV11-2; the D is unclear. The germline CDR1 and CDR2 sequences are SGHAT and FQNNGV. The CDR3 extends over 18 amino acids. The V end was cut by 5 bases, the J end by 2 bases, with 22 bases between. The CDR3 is CASSPTRLRNRRNQPQHF. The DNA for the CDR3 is TGTGCCAGCAGCCCTACCCGCCTCAGAAATCGCCGCAATCAGCCCCAGCATTTT.

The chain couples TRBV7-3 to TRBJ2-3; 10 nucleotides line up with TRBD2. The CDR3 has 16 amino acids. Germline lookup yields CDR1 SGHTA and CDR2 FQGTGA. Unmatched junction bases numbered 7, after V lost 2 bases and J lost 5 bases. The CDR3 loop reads CASSLGASGSKDTQYF. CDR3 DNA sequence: TGTGCCAGCAGCTTAGGGGCTAGCGGGAGTAAAGATACGCAGTATTTT.